These 2 T cell receptor beta chains were all obtained from the same sample, sequenced in a study of T cell repertoires in cytomegalovirus infection. These receptors have no identified antigens. From the reads, TCRdb called clonotypes with MiXCR, one entry per CDR3 protein. The sample includes about half a million distinct CDR3 sequences, under 45% of them seen just once. The sequences come from cultured PBMCs, collected from culture after CMV antigen stimulation. Receptors originate from a human donor in good health (CMV status not recorded). Some clones in this sample may be carry-over from other donors' samples.

This clonotype was counted only a few times. CDR3 protein: CASSYTAGTKARGGELFF. CDR3 in DNA: TGTGCCAGCAGTTACACGGCCGGGACAAAAGCACGGGGTGGGGAGCTGTTTTTT. This chain uses TRBV6-2 or TRBV6-3 with TRBJ2-2; the D gene is possibly TRBD1 (6 bases). Germline CDR1 reads MNHEY; CDR2 reads SVGEGT. Deletions cut 2 bases from V and 8 bases from J, with 24 bases between. This CDR3 has 18 amino acids.

The rearrangement uses TRBV12-3 or TRBV12-4 and TRBJ2-3; a weak D match, TRBD1 (6 bases). This CDR3 comprises 15 residues. The V gene lost 6 bases and the J gene lost 1 base, with 14 bases spanning the gap. CDR3 nucleotide sequence: TGTGCCAGCAGCTTGGGGACAACACGCACAGATACGCAGTATTTT. It encodes CASSLGTTRTDTQYF.